This TCR beta chain was sequenced in a study of cytomegalovirus exposure and HLA in healthy donors. The CDR3 consists of 13 residues. Germline trimming cut 0 bases from V and 8 bases from J; bases unmatched to any gene: 2. Germline V CDR1 and CDR2: SGHNT, YYREEE (reference sequence). The repertoire was sequenced with immunoSEQ multiplex PCR; TCRdb's copy has only in-frame clones and lacks some. The sample includes some 84,000 clones, approximately 91% of them seen just once. This clone was observed many times. The target antigen is unknown. Overall study results and limits: The tendency of first-cohort TCR clusters to co-occur in the 120 or so validation repertoires was the finding of a later analysis. Altogether, 170 or so TCR beta chains were recorded as cytomegalovirus-associated.

This clonotype was obtained from a man younger than 40 in good health and CMV-seronegative. The chain recombines TRBV5-4 with TRBJ1-1; 9 bases are shared with TRBD1. The specimen sequenced was PBMCs. The CDR3, as DNA: TGTGCCAGCAGCTTGGGGGGGACAGGGGAAGCTTTCTTT. Translating gives CASSLGGTGEAFF.